The clone carrying this TCR beta chain occurred a few times. This sample is part of a study of early T cells in non-severe SARS-CoV-2 infection. The CDR3 has 15 residues. Germline V gene lookup returns CDR1 SNHLY and CDR2 FYNNEI. The V gene end was trimmed by 3 bases and the J gene end by 1 base; junction bases not matched to a gene: 3. TCRdb re-analysed the 5' RACE reads in MiXCR, keeping a single row per CDR3 protein. The table has over 60,000 distinct CDR3 sequences, 9.5% to 15% seen once. This receptor was obtained from an adult who was a healthcare worker with PCR-confirmed SARS-CoV-2 infection or an uninfected control (not recorded which). The gene calls are TRBV2 and TRBJ2-7, with 10 positions matching TRBD2. Sequencing used whole blood, obtained at baseline. The CDR3 region has the DNA TGTGCCAGCAGTGACCTAGCGGGGGTTTCCTACGAGCAGTACTTC. As protein: CASSDLAGVSYEQYF.